The text below deals with one T cell receptor (beta chain). Its antigen is still unknown. No base qualities exist here, and no much larger clone lies one base off it. The data originate from a study of monozygotic twins with cystic fibrosis (dated by TCRdb to the early 2020s). Background on the whole study: Barcoded libraries were prepared with roughly 14 PCR cycles from roughly 3 micrograms of fragmented DNA. To gauge how much genetics shapes V and J gene usage, the researchers compared TCR beta repertoires both within and across 16 monozygotic twin pairs who have cystic fibrosis. The cohort comprised ten female and six male twin pairs aged roughly 2.0 to 40 years, median 9.1 years, mostly children and adolescents. Data for three of the twin pairs had been reported earlier in a different context. Twins were ranked among around 960 cohort participants for weight-for-height and FEVPerc (FEV1 disease centile) at the day of blood sampling. Study-wide findings and limitations: Sharing of nucleotide-identical clonotypes was significantly greater within monozygotic CF twin pairs than between unrelated CF individuals (P = 0.000026, Mann-Whitney). The greatest similarity to the co-twin was observed for V gene usage in 13 of 16 pairs and for J usage in 8 of 16 pairs, which suggested genetic constraints. Simpson clonality was generally low (median roughly 0.009), which suggests a naive-dominated repertoire, and clonality was higher in the most severely affected patients. The cohort was small, and the number of shared CDR3s showed no association with age, concordance or disease severity.

From the cysteine through the phenylalanine, the CDR3 covers 16 amino acids. Here the CDR3 DNA is all that survives: 48 bases in frame from base 1. The germline V gene provides CDR1 SGHAT and CDR2 FQNNGV. Trimming accounts for 0 bases at V and 5 bases at J, while the number of junction bases matched to no gene is 3. TCR beta CDR3 regions were amplified by multiplex PCR with the immunoSEQ immune profiling system according to the manufacturer's instructions. An Illumina NextSeq system was used to carry out the sequencing. The study's processing was this. Sequence data were processed on the immunoSEQ Analyzer platform, and clonality was computed as the square root of Simpson's index of productive rearrangements. V and J usage similarity was measured by Jensen-Shannon distance, and CDR3 generation probabilities were computed with OLGA. The researchers looked up shared CDR3 sequences in the immuneACCESS database (August 2020) and in VDJdb (December 2020). Entries here come from immuneACCESS through TCRdb and include only in-frame sequences with V and J called. Some clones fail to appear in such tables; in the studies checked, an unresolved V gene covers under half of the shortfall, and the cause of the remainder is unknown. The V and J calls and the clone size are those of that table, but D and trimming were determined from the DNA. Counted in this sample were under 20,000 clones; approximately 97% of them appeared once. The ten largest clones add up to under 2.5% of the sample.

The twin pairs came from the European Cystic Fibrosis Twin and Sibling Study Cohort, a cohort that recruited patients from 150 to 200 CF clinics across 14 European countries. Both zygosity and CFTR genotype were checked in-house, and zygosity was tested with multiplex PCR across nine short tandem repeat loci. Peripheral blood was taken from each twin, and clinical parameters were recorded on the day of blood sampling. Phenol/chloroform extraction was used to isolate genomic DNA from peripheral blood cells, and the DNA was then kept in TE buffer at 4 degrees C. The chain is encoded by TRBV11-2 joined to TRBJ2-3; 12 bases in the junction line up with TRBD2. Material for sequencing was blood. The clonotype was recovered from a young woman with cystic fibrosis. CDR3 protein: CASSLDLAGGIDTQYF. The DNA sequence is TGTGCCAGCAGCTTAGATCTAGCGGGGGGGATAGATACGCAGTATTTT.